This entry describes one T cell receptor (beta chain). Antigen: not known. Via MiXCR, TCRdb re-called the reads, giving one row per CDR3 protein. The sample holds hundreds of thousands of distinct CDR3 sequences, about 33% seen once. The data were taken from a study of T cell repertoires in cytomegalovirus infection. The CDR3 consists of 17 residues. The V and J ends lost 5 bases and 0 bases respectively, with 16 bases between them. CDR1 is SGHTA and CDR2 is FQGTGA in the germline V gene. J is TRBJ2-2 and V is TRBV7-3; no definite D call. The sample here was cultured CD8+ T cells from PBMCs, taken from culture after CMV antigen stimulation. The source is a human donor in good health (CMV status not recorded). Some clones in this sample may be carry-over from other donors' samples. The CDR3 DNA sequence: TGTGCCAGCAGCCCCCAAGGAACACGGTCGAACACCGGGGAGCTGTTTTTT. Its protein is CASSPQGTRSNTGELFF.